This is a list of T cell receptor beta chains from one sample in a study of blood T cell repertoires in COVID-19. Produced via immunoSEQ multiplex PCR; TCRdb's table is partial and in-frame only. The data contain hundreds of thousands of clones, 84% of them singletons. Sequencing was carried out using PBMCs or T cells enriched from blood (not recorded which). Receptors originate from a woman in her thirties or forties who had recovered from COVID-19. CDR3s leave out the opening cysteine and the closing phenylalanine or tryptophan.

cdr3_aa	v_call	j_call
ASSQTGGGNQPQH	TRBV4-1	TRBJ1-5
ASSSTGTEAF	TRBV7-9	TRBJ1-1
AWSRLETIGQAQY	TRBV30	TRBJ2-5
ASTGGGSHEQY	TRBV2	TRBJ2-7
ASRDGLAGGADTQY	TRBV7-2	TRBJ2-3
ASSQGGGGNTIY	TRBV23-1	TRBJ1-3
ASSSSGQGVYEQY	TRBV28	TRBJ2-7
ASSPPSGGQQF	TRBV18	TRBJ2-1
ASQQGTYGYT	TRBV18	TRBJ1-2
ASSPRGQHSNQPQH	TRBV27	TRBJ1-5
ASSSSGSFYNEQF	TRBV27	TRBJ2-1
ASSIQSGSETQY	TRBV7-9	TRBJ2-5
ASSLGHQSYNEQF	TRBV5-1	TRBJ2-1
ASSFGRLGGELF	TRBV2	TRBJ2-2
ASSSSFQPQH	TRBV21-1	TRBJ1-5
ASSLTGTVGEKLF	TRBV5-6	TRBJ1-4
ASSPRPGTSGRGEQF	TRBV7-2	TRBJ2-1
ASSLWAGGTTEAF	TRBV27	TRBJ1-1
ASSQGLAGPNTGELF	TRBV3-1/TRBV3-2	TRBJ2-2
ASSDRDREYTDTQY	TRBV6-2/TRBV6-3	TRBJ2-3
ASSAPSRADTQY	TRBV11-3	TRBJ2-3
ASSQDSYGYT	TRBV3-1/TRBV3-2	TRBJ1-2
ASSGPGYRESRTGELF	TRBV25-1	TRBJ2-2
ASTGGALSYNEQF	TRBV2	TRBJ2-1
ASSLGGSYRTEAF	TRBV28	TRBJ1-1
ASSRDSSYEQY	TRBV11-2	TRBJ2-7
ASSPGPQETQY	TRBV11-3	TRBJ2-5
ASSTRQGTDTQY	TRBV19	TRBJ2-3
ASSLGQGAADTQY	TRBV7-3	TRBJ2-3
ASSESHRALGSYT	TRBV2	TRBJ1-2
ASTLAAGELF	TRBV10-2	TRBJ2-2
ASRAFGTSGSSKNIQY	TRBV27	TRBJ2-4
ASSYGTSTDTQY	TRBV5-8	TRBJ2-3
ASSQRAGGSSDTQY	TRBV4-2	TRBJ2-3
ASSKSGTGGQETQY	TRBV3-1/TRBV3-2	TRBJ2-5
ASSSDRGPTGELF	TRBV5-1	TRBJ2-2
ASSFDSYQPQH	TRBV5-1	TRBJ1-5
ASSLGGGNTEAF	TRBV5-1	TRBJ1-1
TSSHHFGRGSYEQY	TRBV1	TRBJ2-7
ASSPRTSGSGNTGELF	TRBV11-2	TRBJ2-2
ASSKSGETRTDTQY	TRBV21-1	TRBJ2-3
ASSPGTGNTEAF	TRBV18	TRBJ1-1
ASTGDYEQY	TRBV10-2	TRBJ2-7
ASSLLGGREAF	TRBV27	TRBJ1-1
ATSRGRGSNEKLF	TRBV15	TRBJ1-4
ASSPGSRGSSYEQY	TRBV18	TRBJ2-7
AWSRSGRPEETQY	TRBV30	TRBJ2-5
ASSEQGQGAFYGYT	TRBV6-1	TRBJ1-2
ASSSGTGGYGYT	TRBV5-4	TRBJ1-2
ASTEGPGYT	TRBV2	TRBJ1-2
ASSRPSGRIGEQF	TRBV28	TRBJ2-1
ASSRQGHEAF	TRBV6-5	TRBJ1-1
ASSTGGSNTGELF	TRBV28	TRBJ2-2
ASSQNTGGITGELF	TRBV4-3	TRBJ2-2
ASSASWSSYNEQF	TRBV9	TRBJ2-1
ASSLWSGSEQF	TRBV27	TRBJ2-1
ASSPYTRTGLAGTTDTQY	TRBV27	TRBJ2-3
ASSPGTGYNTEAF	TRBV5-6	TRBJ1-1